This paragraph reports one TCR beta chain. Its antigen remains undetermined. Base qualities are missing; no much larger clone stands one base away. The data belong to a study of shared clonotypes between healthy human individuals (dated by TCRdb to the early 2020s). Regarding the complete study: The cohort comprised two women and a few men aged 18 to 49 years. To estimate repertoire size and how much clonotypes are shared between individuals, the study performed deep sequencing of blood TCR repertoires from 4 to 6 healthy adults. To increase sequencing depth and limit assay-specific biases, TCR repertoire library preparation and sequencing were carried out by different laboratories using diverse techniques. Each donor's leukapheresis produced roughly between roughly 0.85 and 10 billion PBMCs. For each donor, CD4 naive and CD4 memory were each run on three plates, CD8 naive on two plates, and CD8 memory on one plate. General study outcomes and caveats: Because the study included a small number of donors, the genetic and exposure-history diversity represented was limited. Based on pairwise subsampling, the degree of clonotype sharing among donors was expected to be affected by sequencing depth. Only blood was sampled, and tissue TCR repertoires likely differ from those in blood. Sharing across several donors was observed for approximately 4.6% of naive CD4, less than 4% of naive CD8, 2.3% of memory CD4, and about 0.4% of memory CD8 clonotypes. Compared with non-shared clonotypes, the clonotypes found in all four sorted-subset donors had higher generation probabilities. Larger estimated clonotype richness was generally found for naive subsets than for memory subsets. Rarefaction of sorted-subset datasets indicated incomplete sequencing despite the large sequencing depth.

TCR CDR3 regions were amplified from genomic DNA by multiplex PCR using the deep immunoSEQ assay. Genomic DNA extracted from each cell subset was distributed evenly over all wells of several immunoSEQ 96-well plates, and each plate served as one replicate. Each replicate PCR for sorted subsets received about 180 ng genomic DNA, equal to roughly 30,000 T cell genomes. Purified libraries were quantified with a Qubit 3.0 fluorometer, sized on a Bioanalyzer 2100, and re-quantified with the KAPA Library Quantification kit. Every immunoSEQ 96-well plate was sequenced on a dedicated single-read 150-cycle Illumina NextSeq 550 flow cell. The authors' analysis ran thus. The immunoSEQ output contained only junctional sequences without quality scores, so filtering could not match that applied to full-length reads. To assign V/J genes and CDR3, sequences were annotated using PyIR, a Python wrapper for IgBLAST v1.9, with IMGT germline references. Reads were removed for weak V/J assignments (E-value above 1e-6), missing CDR3, stop codons, out-of-frame junctions, or ambiguous translated residues. V3J clonotypes were defined as sequences sharing an identical inferred V gene, J gene, and CDR3 amino acid sequence. Percentage overlap between repertoires was computed as shared unique clonotypes divided by the size of the smaller repertoire. RTK rarefaction, the Chao1 estimator, and Recon v2.1 estimates of unobserved clonotypes were used to assess repertoire richness. OLGA was used to compute generation probabilities for all TCRbeta clonotypes that the gDNA method yielded from a handful of donors. The source is immuneACCESS, and TCRdb retained only in-frame sequences with V and J called. Part of the clones is not carried over; for the studies checked, unresolved V genes explain less than half of this, and the remainder is unexplained. V and J calls and clone size are those listed in that table; D and trimming were worked out from the DNA. Present in this sample are about 1 million clones, about 76% of which were seen just once. The ten largest make up 1.4% to 1.5% of the sample.

CDR1 and CDR2 were assigned from the germline V gene as SGHTA and FQGNSA. Including cysteine and phenylalanine, the CDR3 has 15 amino acids. Only CDR3 DNA remains: 45 bases, in frame from the first base. V is cut back by 4 bases and J by 7 bases, with 1 base in the junction unmatched. The donors were healthy, HIV-negative adults who had no recently reported acute infections or vaccinations. Only Caucasian adults living in Nashville, Tennessee, USA were represented among the donors. CD4+ T cells were enriched by magnetic negative selection; naive cells were then positively selected on CD45RA, and the negative fraction formed the memory subset. Blood was obtained by leukapheresis, after which PBMCs were separated by Ficoll-Histopaque density gradient centrifugation and cryopreserved in liquid nitrogen vapor phase. Analytical flow cytometry was used to check the purity and quantity of every magnetically sorted T cell population. Genomic DNA was isolated from every sorted fraction and measured by UV absorbance on a Nanodrop 2000c.

The sequence is built from TRBV7-2 and TRBJ2-2, with TRBD2 matching 15 junction bases. The TCR was taken from a man aged 18-30 years in good health. Input material: memory CD4+ T cells sorted from blood. The sample's cell subset or site label, in plain terms: CD45RA-negative fraction. The CDR3 here reads CASSWTSGRGGELFF. The sequence in DNA is TGTGCCAGCAGCTGGACTAGCGGGAGGGGCGGGGAGCTGTTTTTT.